This T cell receptor (beta chain) was identified during a study of patients and donors after allogeneic stem cell transplantation. V was trimmed by 2 bases and J by 2 bases, leaving 13 bases between them. Looked up from germline, CDR1 is SGHDN and CDR2 is FVKESK. The CDR3 has 15 residues. Via MiXCR, TCRdb re-called the RT-PCR reads, giving one row per CDR3 protein. The sample lists 200,000 to 250,000 distinct CDR3 sequences; about 14% were seen once. This clonotype was obtained from a human donor who was either an allogeneic HSCT recipient or a stem cell or donor lymphocyte infusion donor (not recorded which). It is not recorded whose cells these are; they may come from a transplant donor. What was sequenced was blood, either unsorted or a sorted T cell fraction (not recorded which). This sequence joins TRBV14 and TRBJ2-7, with D maybe TRBD2 (6 bases). The CDR3 DNA reads TGTGCCAGCAGCCAATGGACGGGACTTACCTACGAGCAGTACTTC. Translating gives CASSQWTGLTYEQYF.